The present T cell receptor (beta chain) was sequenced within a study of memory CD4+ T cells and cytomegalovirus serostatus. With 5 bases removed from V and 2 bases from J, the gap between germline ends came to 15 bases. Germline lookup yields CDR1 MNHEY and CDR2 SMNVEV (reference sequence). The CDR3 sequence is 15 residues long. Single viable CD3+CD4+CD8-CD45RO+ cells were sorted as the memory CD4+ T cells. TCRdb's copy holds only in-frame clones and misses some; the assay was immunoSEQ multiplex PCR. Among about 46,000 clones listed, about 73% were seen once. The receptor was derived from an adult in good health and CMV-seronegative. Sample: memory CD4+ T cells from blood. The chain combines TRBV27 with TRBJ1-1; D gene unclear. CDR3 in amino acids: CASSPRWNTNTEAFF. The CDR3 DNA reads TGTGCCAGCAGTCCCCGGTGGAACACCAACACTGAAGCTTTCTTT.